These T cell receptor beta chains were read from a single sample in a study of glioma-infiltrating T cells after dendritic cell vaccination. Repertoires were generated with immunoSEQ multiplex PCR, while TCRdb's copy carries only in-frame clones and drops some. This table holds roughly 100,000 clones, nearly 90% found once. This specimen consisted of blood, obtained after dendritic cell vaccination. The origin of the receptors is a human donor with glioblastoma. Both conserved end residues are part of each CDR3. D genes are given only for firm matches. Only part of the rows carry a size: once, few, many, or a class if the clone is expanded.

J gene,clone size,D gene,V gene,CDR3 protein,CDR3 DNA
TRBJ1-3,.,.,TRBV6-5,CATRGGSGNTIYF,TGTGCCACGAGAGGGGGATCTGGAAACACCATATATTTT
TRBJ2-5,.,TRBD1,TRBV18,CASSPSGTGGEETQYF,TGTGCCAGCTCACCCTCCGGGACAGGGGGTGAGGAGACCCAGTACTTC
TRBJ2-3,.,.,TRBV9,CASSVDPGMANTQYF,TGTGCCAGCAGCGTAGATCCTGGCATGGCAAATACGCAGTATTTT
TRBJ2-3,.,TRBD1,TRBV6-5,CASRTGGADTQYF,TGTGCCAGCAGGACAGGGGGCGCAGATACGCAGTATTTT
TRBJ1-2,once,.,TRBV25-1,CASSLGGWGYTF,TGTGCCAGCAGCCTCGGAGGGTGGGGCTACACCTTC
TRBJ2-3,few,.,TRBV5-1,CASSLTVSYTDTQYF,TGCGCCAGCAGCTTGACAGTTTCCTACACAGATACGCAGTATTTT
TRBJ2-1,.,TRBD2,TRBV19,CASSIFVPSGGANEQFF,TGTGCCAGTAGTATATTTGTCCCTAGCGGGGGGGCAAATGAGCAGTTCTTC
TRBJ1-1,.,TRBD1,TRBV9,CASSDGQGNTEAFF,TGTGCCAGCAGCGACGGACAGGGGAACACTGAAGCTTTCTTT
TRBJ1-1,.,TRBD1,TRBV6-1,CASSPQGAAGTEAFF,TGTGCCAGCAGTCCACAGGGGGCGGCTGGCACTGAAGCTTTCTTT
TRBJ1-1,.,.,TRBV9,CASSRDAGEAFF,TGTGCCAGCAGCCGCGACGCAGGGGAAGCTTTCTTT
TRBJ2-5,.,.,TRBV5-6,CASSSPDRETQYF,TGTGCCAGCAGCTCACCGGACAGAGAGACCCAGTACTTC
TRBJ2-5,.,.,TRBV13,CASSLGAGLTGETQYF,TGTGCCAGCAGCTTAGGGGCGGGGCTAACCGGAGAGACCCAGTACTTC
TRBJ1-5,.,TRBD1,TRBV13,CARSDRAPGQPQHF,TGTGCCAGGTCAGACAGGGCCCCGGGTCAGCCCCAGCATTTT
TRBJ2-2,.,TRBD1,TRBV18,CASSPRTGESTGELFF,TGTGCCAGCTCACCTCGGACAGGGGAGAGCACCGGGGAGCTGTTTTTT
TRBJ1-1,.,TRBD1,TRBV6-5,CASSNRGTEAFF,TGTGCCAGCAGCAACAGGGGAACTGAAGCTTTCTTT
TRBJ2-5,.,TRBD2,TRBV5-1,CASSLLADRRGETQYF,TGCGCCAGCAGCTTACTAGCGGACCGGCGAGGAGAGACCCAGTACTTC
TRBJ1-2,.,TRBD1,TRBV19,CASSMVAGGSDNYGYTF,TGTGCCAGTAGTATGGTGGCAGGGGGCTCTGATAACTATGGCTACACCTTC
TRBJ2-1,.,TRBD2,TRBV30,CAWSGVAGQAGNEQFF,TGTGCCTGGAGTGGAGTAGCGGGGCAGGCGGGGAATGAGCAGTTCTTC
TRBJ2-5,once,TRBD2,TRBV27,CASRPFGGFQETQYF,TGTGCCAGCAGGCCATTCGGGGGGTTCCAAGAGACCCAGTACTTC
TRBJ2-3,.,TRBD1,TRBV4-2,CASSDRQGSTDTQYF,TGTGCCAGCAGCGATCGACAGGGTAGCACAGATACGCAGTATTTT
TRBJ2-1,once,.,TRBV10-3,CATNPGAASYNEQFF,TGTGCCACTAACCCGGGAGCCGCGTCCTACAATGAGCAGTTCTTC
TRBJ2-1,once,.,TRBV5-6,CASSLLSGYNEQFF,TGTGCCAGCAGCTTACTAAGCGGTTACAATGAGCAGTTCTTC
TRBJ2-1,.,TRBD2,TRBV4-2,CASSQEIAGARNEQFF,TGTGCCAGCAGCCAAGAGATAGCGGGAGCGAGGAATGAGCAGTTCTTC
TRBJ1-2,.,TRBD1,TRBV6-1,CASSRSTGSGYTF,TGTGCCAGCAGTCGCTCGACAGGGAGTGGCTACACCTTC
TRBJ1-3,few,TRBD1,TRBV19,CASTQGGPSSGNTIYF,TGTGCCAGTACACAGGGGGGACCGAGCTCTGGAAACACCATATATTTT
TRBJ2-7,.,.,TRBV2,CATSAGPKQVQYF,TGTGCCACCTCAGCGGGTCCTAAACAGGTGCAGTACTTC
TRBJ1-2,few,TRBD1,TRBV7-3,CASSPYATGTGGYTF,TGTGCCAGCAGCCCTTACGCGACAGGGACTGGTGGCTACACCTTC
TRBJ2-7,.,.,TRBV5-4,CASSLVSGEQYF,TGTGCCAGCAGCTTGGTTTCGGGGGAGCAGTACTTC
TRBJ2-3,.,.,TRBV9,CASSVGRSSDTQYF,TGTGCCAGCAGCGTGGGTAGGAGTTCAGATACGCAGTATTTT
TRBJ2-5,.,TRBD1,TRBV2,CAGQGTGGSQETQYF,TGTGCCGGTCAGGGGACAGGGGGATCTCAAGAGACCCAGTACTTC
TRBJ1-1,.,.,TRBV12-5,CASGGGAETFF,TGTGCTAGTGGCGGGGGGGCCGAGACTTTCTTT
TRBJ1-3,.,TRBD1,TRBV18,CASSLRQGPGNTIYF,TGTGCCAGCTCTCTAAGACAGGGCCCTGGAAACACCATATATTTT
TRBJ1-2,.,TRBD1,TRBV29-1,CSGGDRRDGYTF,TGCAGCGGGGGGGACAGGAGAGATGGCTACACCTTC
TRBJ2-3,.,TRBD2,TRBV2,CASSEAPLAGTDTQYF,TGTGCCAGCAGTGAAGCCCCACTAGCGGGCACAGATACGCAGTATTTT
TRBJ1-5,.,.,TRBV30,CAWSVGGASNQPQHF,TGTGCCTGGAGTGTAGGGGGGGCCAGCAATCAGCCCCAGCATTTT
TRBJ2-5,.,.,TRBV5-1,CASSLAREKETQYF,TGCGCCAGCAGCTTGGCACGGGAAAAAGAGACCCAGTACTTC
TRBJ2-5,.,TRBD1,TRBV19,CASSTTGAALGKTQYF,TGTGCCAGTAGTACTACAGGGGCAGCGCTAGGGAAGACCCAGTACTTC
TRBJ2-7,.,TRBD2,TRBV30,CAWSPLAGGPYEQYF,TGTGCCTGGAGTCCACTAGCGGGAGGGCCCTACGAGCAGTACTTC
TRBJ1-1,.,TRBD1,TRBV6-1,CVSRVTGGTEAFF,TGTGTCAGCAGAGTTACAGGGGGCACTGAAGCTTTCTTT
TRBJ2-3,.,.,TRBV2,CASSSPVTYTDTQYF,TGTGCCAGCAGCTCCCCTGTTACCTACACAGATACGCAGTATTTT